This is a list of T cell receptor beta chains from one sample in a study of long-term antiretroviral therapy in people with HIV. Using immunoSEQ multiplex PCR, the repertoire was profiled, and TCRdb retains in-frame clones only, with some absent. The sample includes 20,000 to 25,000 clones, approximately 80% seen only once; the top ten take roughly an eighth. The source material was unsorted PBMCs, sampled 0.1 years before starting antiretroviral therapy. These receptors all come from a man between 35 and 55 years old with HIV. Each CDR3 is given with its conserved first and last residue. A D gene is named only where the DNA matches it firmly.

V: TRBV18
J: TRBJ2-7
D: TRBD2
DNA: TGTGCCAGCTCACCACCGACTAGCGGGGGTTCCTACGAGCAGTACTTC
CDR3: CASSPPTSGGSYEQYF

V: TRBV28
J: TRBJ2-3
D: NA
DNA: TGTGCCAGCCTCCGAGGCGTTTATGATACGCAGTATTTT
CDR3: CASLRGVYDTQYF

V: TRBV5-1
J: TRBJ2-1
D: TRBD1
DNA: TGCGCCAGCAGCCCGGGACAGGGACCCTTACATGAGCAGTTCTTC
CDR3: CASSPGQGPLHEQFF

V: TRBV6-5
J: TRBJ2-7
D: NA
DNA: TGTGCCAGCAGTTCGCGGGAGCAGTACTTC
CDR3: CASSSREQYF

V: TRBV19
J: TRBJ1-1
D: NA
DNA: TGTGCCAGTAGTATAACCAGGGCGAACACTGAAGCTTTCTTT
CDR3: CASSITRANTEAFF

V: TRBV6-5
J: TRBJ2-5
D: TRBD1
DNA: TGTGCCAGCAGTCCCGGGACAGGGGAAGAGACCCAGTACTTC
CDR3: CASSPGTGEETQYF

V: TRBV4-1
J: TRBJ1-2
D: NA
DNA: TGCGCCAGCAGCCCCTTCGGACAAGGGGCTTCCTATGGCTACACCTTC
CDR3: CASSPFGQGASYGYTF

V: TRBV6-5
J: TRBJ2-1
D: TRBD2
DNA: TGTGCCAGCAGTTCCGCGGGAGGGGGATACAATGAGCAGTTCTTC
CDR3: CASSSAGGGYNEQFF

V: TRBV18
J: TRBJ2-3
D: NA
DNA: TGTGCCAGCTCACCATGGGGACAAACAACTAGCACAGATACGCAGTATTTT
CDR3: CASSPWGQTTSTDTQYF

V: TRBV5-6
J: TRBJ1-2
D: TRBD1
DNA: TGTGCCAGCAGCCCGACAGGGGCGCTTGGCTACACCTTC
CDR3: CASSPTGALGYTF

V: TRBV28
J: TRBJ2-7
D: NA
DNA: TGTGCCAGCAGTTTAGGGGGGGGCCCGATCTACGAGCAGTACTTC
CDR3: CASSLGGGPIYEQYF

V: TRBV5-5
J: TRBJ2-7
D: NA
DNA: TGTGCCAGCAGCTCCACACAGCCGGGACGGGCCTTAGGTGAGCAGTACTTC
CDR3: CASSSTQPGRALGEQYF

V: TRBV10-3
J: TRBJ2-1
D: TRBD2
DNA: TGTGCCATCAGTGAGTCGCAGCTAGCGGGAGTGTTCTACAATGAGCAGTTCTTC
CDR3: CAISESQLAGVFYNEQFF

V: TRBV11-2
J: TRBJ1-1
D: NA
DNA: TGTGCCAGCAGCTTAGGGGAACACGTGAGGGCTTTCTTT
CDR3: CASSLGEHVRAFF